This record covers a single T cell receptor beta chain. Its antigen is currently not known. Within one base of it there is no much larger clone, and no base qualities were kept. Using the deep immunoSEQ assay, multiplex PCR amplified TCR CDR3 regions from genomic DNA. Extracted genomic DNA from each cell subset was distributed evenly across all wells of several immunoSEQ 96-well plates, and each plate was treated as a replicate. For sorted subsets, 200 to 250 ng genomic DNA, equal to tens of thousands of T cell genomes, was loaded into each replicate PCR. Purified libraries were measured with a Qubit 3.0 fluorometer, size-checked on a Bioanalyzer 2100, and measured again with the KAPA Library Quantification kit. Each immunoSEQ 96-well plate was sequenced on its own single-read 150-cycle Illumina NextSeq 550 flow cell. On the authors' methods: Because the immunoSEQ output held only junctional sequences and lacked quality scores, the filtering could not match the filtering applied to full-length reads. To assign V/J genes and CDR3, sequences were annotated against IMGT germline references using PyIR, a Python wrapper for IgBLAST v1.9. Reads were removed for weak V/J assignments (E-value above 1e-6), missing CDR3, stop codons, out-of-frame junctions, or ambiguous translated residues. V3J clonotypes were defined by identical inferred V gene, J gene, and CDR3 amino acid sequence. Percentage overlap between repertoires was calculated by dividing the number of shared unique clonotypes by the size of the smaller repertoire. Repertoire richness was assessed with RTK rarefaction, the Chao1 estimator, and Recon v2.1 estimates of unobserved clonotypes. For all TCRbeta clonotypes obtained by the gDNA method from a few donors, generation probabilities were computed with OLGA. In its TCRdb copy, this immuneACCESS table keeps in-frame sequences only and misses some clones. Where compared with another copy, unresolved V genes explain less than half of these, and the others have no known cause. Clonal size and the V and J genes are those of that table, whereas D and trimming came from the DNA. Here the sample has roughly 2.5 million clones; 85% to 95% occur a single time. Clones ranked in the top ten supply around 0.14% of the sample.

The CDR1 and CDR2 encoded by the germline V gene (reference sequence) are LNHDA and SQIVND. Trimming removed 7 bases from V and 3 bases from J, leaving 12 bases between the germline ends. Counted from cysteine to phenylalanine, this CDR3 has 14 amino acids. The DNA shown is the 42-base CDR3, in frame from base 1. This sample was taken from a study of shared clonotypes between healthy human individuals (dated by TCRdb to the early 2020s). With respect to the entire study: The cohort comprised a couple of women and a few men aged 18 to 49 years. For each donor, CD4 naive and CD4 memory were each run on three plates, CD8 naive on two plates, and CD8 memory on one plate. To estimate repertoire size and how much clonotypes are shared between individuals, the study performed deep sequencing of blood TCR repertoires from a few healthy adults. Different laboratories and diverse techniques were used to prepare libraries and sequence TCR repertoires, to increase sequencing depth and limit assay-specific biases. Between about 0.85 and 10 billion PBMCs per donor were obtained by leukapheresis. General findings and caveats noted by the study authors: Sharing across several donors was observed for around 5% of naive CD4, over 3% of naive CD8, about 2.5% of memory CD4, and around 0.4% of memory CD8 clonotypes. Rarefaction of sorted-subset datasets indicated incomplete sequencing despite the large sequencing depth. Because the study included only a small number of donors, the genetic and exposure-history diversity represented was limited. Sampling was restricted to blood, and TCR repertoires in tissue are likely to differ from TCR repertoires in blood. Estimated clonotype richness was generally larger for naive than for memory subsets. Compared with non-shared clonotypes, clonotypes shared by all four sorted-subset donors had higher generation probabilities. Pairwise subsampling led to the expectation that sequencing depth would affect the degree of clonotype sharing among donors.

Healthy HIV-negative adults with no recently reported acute infections or vaccinations were included as donors. Every donor was a Caucasian adult residing in Nashville, Tennessee, USA. CD4+ T cells were enriched by magnetic negative selection, after which naive cells were positively selected on CD45RA and the negative fraction was taken as the memory subset. Blood was obtained by leukapheresis, after which PBMCs were separated by Ficoll-Histopaque density gradient centrifugation and cryopreserved in liquid nitrogen vapor phase. Analytical flow cytometry was used to check the purity and quantity of each magnetically sorted T cell population. Genomic DNA was isolated from every sorted fraction and measured by UV absorbance on a Nanodrop 2000c.

Source material: naive CD4+ T cells sorted from blood. The cell subset or site label of this sample denotes: CD45RA+ positively selected. The sequence was collected from a man aged 18-30 years in good health. Here the chain combines TRBV19 and TRBJ2-2; matching of 5 bases hints at TRBD2 as the D gene. The sequence in DNA is TGTGCCAGTAAGGGAGACACGTACACCGGGGAGCTGTTTTTT. Translated, this gives CASKGDTYTGELFF.